This T cell receptor beta chain was recovered during a study of control samples from healthy donors and cancer patients. Assay used: immunoSEQ multiplex PCR; TCRdb lists only in-frame clones, some missing. The sample holds some 150,000 clones, about nine tenths seen once. Germline CDR1 is SGHTA and CDR2 is FQGNSA. J lost 7 bases, V lost 2 bases, and 5 bases had no gene match. This CDR3 is 14 amino acids long. The gene calls are TRBV7-2 and TRBJ1-1, with 9 bases matching TRBD1. The sample taken for sequencing was blood. The receptor was isolated from a woman between 25 and 40 years old in good health. This CDR3 is CASSLRGQGGEAFF. The CDR3 nucleotides read TGTGCCAGCAGCTTACGGGGACAGGGAGGTGAAGCTTTCTTT.